The 13 T cell receptor beta chains presented below share a single source sample, sequenced in a study of cytomegalovirus exposure and HLA in healthy donors. Profiling relied on immunoSEQ multiplex PCR, and the TCRdb table lists in-frame clones only, not all of them. The repertoire holds some 120,000 clones, with around 90% as singletons. The sequenced sample consisted of PBMCs. The source of these receptors is a woman aged 18-35 years in good health and CMV-seronegative.

This chain connects TRBV30 to TRBJ2-1, with 11 bases lining up with TRBD2. The CDR3 is made up of 15 amino acids. CDR1 and CDR2 (germline): GTSNPN, SVGIG (reference sequence). With V trimmed by 0 bases and J by 9 bases, 7 bases remained unmatched. The CDR3 DNA reads TGTGCCTGGAGTGTACAACTAGCGGGAGTTGGTGAGCAGTTCTTC. It yields the protein CAWSVQLAGVGEQFF.

The V call is TRBV2, the J call TRBJ1-2; a possible D gene is TRBD1 (5 bases). The germline V gene has CDR1 SNHLY and CDR2 FYNNEI. The V and J ends lost 8 bases and 4 bases respectively, with 11 bases between them. The CDR3 runs to 12 residues. The CDR3 sequence is CASFDRRYGYTF. The DNA of the CDR3 is TGTGCCAGCTTTGACAGACGCTATGGCTACACCTTC.

This sequence joins TRBV10-2 and TRBJ2-1; 10 bases line up with TRBD2. The CDR3 totals 14 residues. Germline-derived CDR1 and CDR2 are WSHSY and SAAADI. The junction had 1 base not matched to a gene; V was cut back by 6 bases and J by 2 bases. CDR3 sequence reads: CASRLAGPYNEQFF. The CDR3 DNA reads TGCGCCAGCAGACTAGCGGGGCCCTACAATGAGCAGTTCTTC.

The chain employs TRBV7-9 and TRBJ1-2; 7 nucleotides line up with TRBD1. The length of the CDR3 is 13 residues. Germline V CDR1 and CDR2: SEHNR, FQNEAQ (reference sequence). The trim removed 4 bases at V and 9 bases at J, leaving 8 bases unmatched. CDR3 residues: CASSSRQGESYTF. The CDR3 DNA sequence: TGTGCCAGCAGCTCCCGACAGGGTGAGAGCTACACCTTC. Based on the CDR3 plus reference TRBV7-9 and TRBJ1-2, the full variable domain is DTGVSQNPRHKITKRGQNVTFRCDPISEHNRLYWYRQTLGQGPEFLTYFQNEAQLEKSRLLSDRFSAERPKGSFSTLEIQRTEQGDSAMYLCASSSRQGESYTFGSGTRLTVV.

This sequence joins TRBV7-7 and TRBJ2-7; D might be TRBD1 (5 bases). V was clipped by 5 bases and J by 3 bases, with 23 bases between them. Germline V gives CDR1 SSHAT, CDR2 FNYEAQ (reference sequence). The CDR3 contains 17 residues. The CDR3 is CASSPTVGPTQIYEQYF. The DNA of the CDR3 is TGTGCCAGCAGCCCAACCGTGGGGCCAACCCAAATCTACGAGCAGTACTTC.

This clone was recorded once. The chain joins TRBV2 to TRBJ2-5; 7 nucleotides align to TRBD2. V dropped 9 bases and J dropped 1; count of bases not matched to a gene: 8. Germline values: CDR1 SNHLY, CDR2 FYNNEI. The CDR3 runs 14 residues. CDR3 coding DNA: TGTGCCAGTTCGGGAGGCAGGGCCCAAGAGACCCAGTACTTC. This encodes CASSGGRAQETQYF.

Here the CDR3 DNA reads TGCGCCAGCAGCTTCAGGACAGGGACGACTTTCTTT. Residues: CASSFRTGTTFF. The chain links TRBV5-1 to TRBJ1-1; TRBD1 aligns across 8 bases. The junction had 6 bases not matched to a gene; V was cut back by 2 bases and J by 12 bases. Germline CDR1 and CDR2: SGHRS and YFSETQ. This CDR3 contains 12 residues.

The chain joins TRBV27 to TRBJ2-5; the match to TRBD2 covers 7 bases. The V and J ends lost 6 bases and 5 bases, in that order; junction bases with no gene match: 12. Per the germline V gene, CDR1 is MNHEY and CDR2 is SMNVEV (reference sequence). This CDR3 has 15 residues. The CDR3 reads CASRALGGSGETQYF. The DNA for the CDR3 is TGTGCCAGCAGGGCCCTGGGCGGGAGTGGGGAGACCCAGTACTTC.

The J gene is TRBJ2-7, the V gene TRBV7-9; 7 bases fit TRBD1. Germline CDR1 SEHNR, CDR2 FQNEAQ (reference sequence). Trimming cost V 2 bases and J 0 bases; bases outside gene matches: 10. The CDR3 contains 17 residues. The CDR3 is CASSLIRYRDSSYEQYF. The CDR3 bases are TGTGCCAGCAGCTTAATTCGGTACCGGGACAGCTCCTACGAGCAGTACTTC. The variable domain in full, completed from reference TRBV7-9 and TRBJ2-7, reads DTGVSQNPRHKITKRGQNVTFRCDPISEHNRLYWYRQTLGQGPEFLTYFQNEAQLEKSRLLSDRFSAERPKGSFSTLEIQRTEQGDSAMYLCASSLIRYRDSSYEQYFGPGTRLTVT.

The chain carries TRBV16 and TRBJ2-7; 7 bases line up with TRBD1. CDR1 and CDR2 (germline): KGHSY, FQNENV. There are 14 residues in the CDR3. Trimming at V came to 5 bases and at J to 0 bases, leaving 4 bases not matched to a gene. The DNA for the CDR3 is TGTGCCAGCAGCTCCGGGACAGTCTCCTACGAGCAGTACTTC. It specifies CASSSGTVSYEQYF.

The chain couples TRBV19 to TRBJ1-1, with 8 bases matching TRBD1. Germline V CDR1 and CDR2: LNHDA, SQIVND (reference sequence). The CDR3 runs to 13 residues. J was trimmed by 6 bases and V by 7 bases; bases with no gene match: 7. In nucleotides, the CDR3 is TGTGCCAGTACCCAGGACAGGGTGGCTGAAGCTTTCTTT. Its protein product is CASTQDRVAEAFF.

The chain has TRBV9 and TRBJ1-1; tentative D call: TRBD1 (5 bases). The CDR3 totals 15 residues. CDR1 and CDR2 from the germline V gene are SGDLS and YYNGEE. V dropped 0 bases and J dropped 1 base, with 10 bases sitting between them. The CDR3: CASSVVGGKNTEAFF. The DNA of the CDR3 is TGTGCCAGCAGCGTAGTCGGGGGGAAGAACACTGAAGCTTTCTTT.

V usage is TRBV4-1 and J usage is TRBJ2-1, with 8 bases identical to TRBD2. V gave up 0 bases and J gave up 3 bases; unmatched junction bases: 4. Looked up from germline, CDR1 is MGHRA and CDR2 is YSYEKL. CDR3 length equals 16 residues. The CDR3 nucleotides read TGCGCCAGCAGCCAAGACCGACTAGCGTACTACAATGAGCAGTTCTTC. Residues: CASSQDRLAYYNEQFF.